This TCR beta chain was observed in a study of blood T cell repertoires in COVID-19. Authors' methods: The assay estimated nucleated cells by amplifying reference gene primers. Some clones are missing from TCRdb's copy, which holds only in-frame ones; the method was immunoSEQ multiplex PCR. The D gene and trimming were derived from the DNA, and the V and J assignments and clone size from that table. The sample yields about 160,000 clones, 80% to 90% seen once. V lost 0 bases to trimming and J lost 6 bases; unmatched junction nucleotides: 3. The CDR3 totals 13 residues. Germline V gene data show CDR1 as SGHNT and CDR2 as YYREEE (reference sequence).

This chain joins TRBV5-4 and TRBJ2-7, with 7 bases lining up with TRBD1. The sequencing sample was made of peripheral blood. The TCR comes from an elderly woman with acute or convalescent COVID-19. In DNA form, the CDR3 reads TGTGCCAGCAGCTTGGCGGGACAGCCCGAGCAGTACTTC. Protein: CASSLAGQPEQYF. Complete variable domain (other parts from reference TRBV5-4 and TRBJ2-7): ETGVTQSPTHLIKTRGQQVTLRCSSQSGHNTVSWYQQALGQGPQFIFQYYREEENGRGNFPPRFSGLQFPNYSSELNVNALELDDSALYLCASSLAGQPEQYFGPGTRLTVT.